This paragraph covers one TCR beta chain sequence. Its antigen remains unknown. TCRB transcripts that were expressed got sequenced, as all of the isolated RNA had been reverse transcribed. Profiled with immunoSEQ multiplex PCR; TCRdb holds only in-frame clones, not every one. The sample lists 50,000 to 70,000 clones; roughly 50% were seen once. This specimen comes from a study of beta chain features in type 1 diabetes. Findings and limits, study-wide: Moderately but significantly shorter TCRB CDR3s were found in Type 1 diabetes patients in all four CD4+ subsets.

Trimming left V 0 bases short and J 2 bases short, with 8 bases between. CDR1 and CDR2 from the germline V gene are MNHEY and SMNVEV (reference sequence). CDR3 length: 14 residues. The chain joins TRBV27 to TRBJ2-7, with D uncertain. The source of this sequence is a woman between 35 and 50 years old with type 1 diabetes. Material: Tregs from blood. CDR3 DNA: TGTGCCAGCAGTTTATCGAACAGCCCCTACGAGCAGTACTTC. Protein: CASSLSNSPYEQYF.